Each of the 9 T cell receptor beta chains below was sequenced from the same sample in a study of CD4 and CD8 cells across lung adenocarcinoma regions. MiXCR, applied by TCRdb to the PCR reads, yields one record per CDR3 protein. The table lists 9,500 to 13,000 distinct CDR3 sequences, around half of them singletons. The source material was CD8+ T cells from the margin of a lung tumor. These receptors originate from a male donor with lung adenocarcinoma. The CD4 and CD8 labels of this study may be unreliable.

The genes are TRBV12-3 or TRBV12-4 and TRBJ2-5; D ambiguous. This CDR3 region has 13 residues. Trimming shortened V by 3 bases and J by 6 bases, and 11 bases separated the two germline ends. The CDR3 nucleotides read TGTGCCAGCAGTTTTATGGGTGTTCAGACCCAGTACTTC. Residues: CASSFMGVQTQYF.

The rearrangement uses TRBV5-1 and TRBJ2-3; 10 bases match TRBD2. The CDR3 has 17 residues. After removal of 0 bases from V and 0 bases from J, the junction contained 4 bases not matched to a gene. The germline V gene has CDR1 SGHRS and CDR2 YFSETQ. Here the CDR3 DNA reads TGCGCCAGCAGCTTGGCCCAGACTAGCGGGAGCACAGATACGCAGTATTTT. Translating gives CASSLAQTSGSTDTQYF. Looking up the rest from reference TRBV5-1 and TRBJ2-3 gives the full variable domain: KAGVTQTPRYLIKTRGQQVTLSCSPISGHRSVSWYQQTPGQGLQFLFEYFSETQRNKGNFPGRFSGRQFSNSRSEMNVSTLELGDSALYLCASSLAQTSGSTDTQYFGPGTRLTVL.

There are a few counts of this clonotype. V gene TRBV6-5 combines with J gene TRBJ2-1; D is unresolved. Deletions cut 1 base from V and 10 bases from J, with 14 bases between. Germline lookup yields CDR1 MNHEY and CDR2 SVGAGI. CDR3 size: 14 residues. CDR3 protein: CASSYLEYSYEQFF. In DNA form, the CDR3 reads TGTGCCAGCAGTTACTTGGAGTACTCCTACGAGCAGTTCTTC.

This clonotype was recorded many times. This CDR3 is CASSWGNEQYF. DNA for the CDR3: TGTGCCAGCAGCTGGGGTAACGAGCAGTACTTC. V and J are TRBV5-5 and TRBJ2-1, with no clear D. The tail of the sequence fits TRBJ2-7 better, so the J call may be wrong. This CDR3 is 11 amino acids long. CDR1 is SGHKS and CDR2 is YYEKEE in the germline V gene (reference sequence).

This clonotype was observed a few times. The rearrangement joins TRBV10-1 to TRBJ2-5; possible D gene TRBD1, 7 bases. The assigned J gene may be wrong: the sequence end matches TRBJ2-7 better. The CDR3 is 15 residues long. Looked up from germline, CDR1 is WNHNN and CDR2 is SYGVQD (reference sequence). Here the CDR3 DNA reads TGCGCCAGCAGTGAGGGCGGCAGGGGGGTCGACGAGCAGTACTTC. Amino acid sequence: CASSEGGRGVDEQYF.

This clonotype is classed as medium-sized. The rearrangement joins TRBV27 to TRBJ2-2; D may correspond to TRBD1 or TRBD2 (5 bases each). V lost 6 bases and J lost 1, with 18 bases in between. This CDR3 is built from 17 residues. Germline V lookup: CDR1 MNHEY, CDR2 SMNVEV (reference sequence). The CDR3 coding sequence is TGTGCCAGCAGCCGCCGGGTTTTGGGGGTGAACACCGGGGAGCTGTTTTTT. Its protein is CASSRRVLGVNTGELFF.

A few counts support this clonotype. The chain is built from TRBV5-1 and TRBJ2-5, with 9 nucleotides matching TRBD2. Germline CDR1 and CDR2: SGHRS and YFSETQ. J was trimmed by 5 bases and V by 4 bases; bases with no gene match: 12. CDR3 size: 16 residues. CDR3 in amino acids: CASSGEASGVVETQYF. CDR3 DNA: TGCGCCAGCAGCGGGGAGGCTAGCGGGGTTGTGGAGACCCAGTACTTC.

This clonotype was counted a single time. This chain joins TRBV27 and TRBJ2-1, with D possibly matching TRBD2 (6 bases). The CDR3 spans 13 residues. V was shortened by 6 bases and J by 6 bases, with 12 bases between the two germline ends. Per germline, CDR1 MNHEY and CDR2 SMNVEV (reference sequence). CDR3 protein: CASRSGGLNEQFF. CDR3 coding DNA: TGTGCCAGCAGGTCTGGAGGGCTCAATGAGCAGTTCTTC.

This chain connects TRBV10-1 to TRBJ2-4, with TRBD2 matching over 7 bases. The CDR3 consists of 17 residues. CDR1 and CDR2 (germline): WNHNN, SYGVQD (reference sequence). Trimming at V came to 2 bases and at J to 13 bases, leaving 20 bases not matched to a gene. This CDR3 is CASSEGGGSSAKNTQYF. The CDR3, as DNA: TGCGCCAGCAGTGAGGGAGGCGGGAGCTCAGCCAAAAACACCCAGTACTTC.